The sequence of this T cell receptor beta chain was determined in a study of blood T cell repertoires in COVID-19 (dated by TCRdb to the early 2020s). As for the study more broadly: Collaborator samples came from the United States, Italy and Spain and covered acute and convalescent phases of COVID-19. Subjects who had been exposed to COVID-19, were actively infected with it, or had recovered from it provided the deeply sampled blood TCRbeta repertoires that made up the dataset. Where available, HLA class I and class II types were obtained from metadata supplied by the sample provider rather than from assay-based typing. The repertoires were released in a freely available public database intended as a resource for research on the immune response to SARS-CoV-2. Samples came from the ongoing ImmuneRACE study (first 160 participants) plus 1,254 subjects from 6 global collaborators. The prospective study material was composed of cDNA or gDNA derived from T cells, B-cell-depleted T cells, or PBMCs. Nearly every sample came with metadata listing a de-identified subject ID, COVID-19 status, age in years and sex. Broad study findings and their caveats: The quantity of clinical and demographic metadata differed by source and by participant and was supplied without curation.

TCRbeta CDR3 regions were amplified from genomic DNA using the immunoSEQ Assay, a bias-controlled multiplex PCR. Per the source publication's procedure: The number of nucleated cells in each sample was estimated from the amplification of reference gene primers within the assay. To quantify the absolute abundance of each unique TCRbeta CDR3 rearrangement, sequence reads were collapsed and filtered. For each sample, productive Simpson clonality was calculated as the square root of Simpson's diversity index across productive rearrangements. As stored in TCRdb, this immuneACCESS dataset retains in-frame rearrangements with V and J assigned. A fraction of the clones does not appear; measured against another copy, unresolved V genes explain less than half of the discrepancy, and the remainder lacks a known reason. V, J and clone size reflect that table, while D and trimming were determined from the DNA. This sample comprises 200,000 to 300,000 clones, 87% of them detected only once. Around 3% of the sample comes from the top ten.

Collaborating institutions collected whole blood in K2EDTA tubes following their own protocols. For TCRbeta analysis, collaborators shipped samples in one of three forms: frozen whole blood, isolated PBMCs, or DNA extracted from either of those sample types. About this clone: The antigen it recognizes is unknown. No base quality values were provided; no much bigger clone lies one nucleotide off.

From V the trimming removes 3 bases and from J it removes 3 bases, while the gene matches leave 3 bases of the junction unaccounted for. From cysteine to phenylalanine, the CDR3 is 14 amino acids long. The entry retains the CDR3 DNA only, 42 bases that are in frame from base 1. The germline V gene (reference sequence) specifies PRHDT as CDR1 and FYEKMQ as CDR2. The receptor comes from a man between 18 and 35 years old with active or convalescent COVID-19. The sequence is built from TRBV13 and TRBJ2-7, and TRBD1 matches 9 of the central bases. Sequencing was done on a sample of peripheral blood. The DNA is TGTGCCAGCAGCTTTGGACAGGGGATCTACGAGCAGTACTTC. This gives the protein CASSFGQGIYEQYF.